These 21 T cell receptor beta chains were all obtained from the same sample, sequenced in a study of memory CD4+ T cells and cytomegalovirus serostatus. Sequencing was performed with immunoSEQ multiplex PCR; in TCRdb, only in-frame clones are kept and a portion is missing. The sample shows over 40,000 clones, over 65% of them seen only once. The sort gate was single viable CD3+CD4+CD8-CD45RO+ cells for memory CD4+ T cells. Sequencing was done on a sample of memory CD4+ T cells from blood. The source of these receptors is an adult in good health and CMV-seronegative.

CDR3 loop: CASSNPRGRANVLTF. CDR3 nucleotides: TGTGCCAGCAGCAACCCTAGAGGGAGGGCCAACGTCCTGACTTTC. This sequence joins TRBV14 and TRBJ2-6; D may be TRBD2 (5 bases). This CDR3 has 15 residues. Germline V gene sequence: CDR1 SGHDN, CDR2 FVKESK. Between the trimmed V and J ends, which lost 5 bases and 5 bases, there was a span of 13 bases.

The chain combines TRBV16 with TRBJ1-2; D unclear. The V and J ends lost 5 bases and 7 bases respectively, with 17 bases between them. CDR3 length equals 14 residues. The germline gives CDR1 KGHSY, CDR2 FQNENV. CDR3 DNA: TGTGCCAGCAGCACTCGGACCGGCCCTAGTGGCTACACCTTC. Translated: CASSTRTGPSGYTF. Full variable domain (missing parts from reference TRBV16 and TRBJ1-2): GEEVAQTPKHLVRGEGQKAKLYCAPIKGHSYVFWYQQVLKNEFKFLISFQNENVFDETGMPKERFSAKCLPNSPCSLEIQATKLEDSAVYFCASSTRTGPSGYTFGSGTRLTVV.

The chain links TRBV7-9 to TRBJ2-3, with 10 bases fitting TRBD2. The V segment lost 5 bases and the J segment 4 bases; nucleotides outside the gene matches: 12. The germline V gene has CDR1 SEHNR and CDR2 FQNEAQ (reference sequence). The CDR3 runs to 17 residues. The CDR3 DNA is TGTGCCAGCAGCCTGGGGACGGCTAGCGGGGGTTCAGATACGCAGTATTTT. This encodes CASSLGTASGGSDTQYF.

The CDR3 DNA reads TGCGCCAGCAGCCAAGAGGGGGGCGGGAGCGTGAGCGGCTACACCTTC. Its protein product is CASSQEGGGSVSGYTF. The chain carries TRBV4-1 and TRBJ1-2, with D possibly being TRBD1 (6 bases). Germline lookup yields CDR1 MGHRA and CDR2 YSYEKL. The V gene lost 0 bases and the J gene lost 8 bases, with 19 bases spanning the gap. The length of the CDR3 is 16 residues.

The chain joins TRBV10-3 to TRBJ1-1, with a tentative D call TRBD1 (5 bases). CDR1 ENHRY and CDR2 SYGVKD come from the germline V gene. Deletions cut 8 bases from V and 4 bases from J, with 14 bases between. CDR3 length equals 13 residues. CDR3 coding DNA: TGTGCCATCGGGGCGGGGCTCGCCACTGAAGCTTTCTTT. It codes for CAIGAGLATEAFF.

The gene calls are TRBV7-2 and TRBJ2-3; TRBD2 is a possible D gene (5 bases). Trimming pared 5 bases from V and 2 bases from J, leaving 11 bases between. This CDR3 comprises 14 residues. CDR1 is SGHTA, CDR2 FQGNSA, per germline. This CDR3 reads CASSPRRFTDTQYF. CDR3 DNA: TGTGCCAGCAGCCCCAGGAGGTTCACAGATACGCAGTATTTT.

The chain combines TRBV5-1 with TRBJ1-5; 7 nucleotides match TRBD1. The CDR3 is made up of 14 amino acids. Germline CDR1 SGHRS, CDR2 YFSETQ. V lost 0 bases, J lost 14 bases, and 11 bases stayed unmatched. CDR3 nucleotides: TGCGCCAGCAGCTTGGGGCCAGACAGGGATTTAAAGCATTTT. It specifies CASSLGPDRDLKHF.

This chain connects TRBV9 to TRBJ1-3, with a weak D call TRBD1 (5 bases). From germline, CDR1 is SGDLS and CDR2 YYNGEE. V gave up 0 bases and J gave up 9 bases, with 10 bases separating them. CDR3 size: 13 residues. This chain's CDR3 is CASSVEPGGTIYF. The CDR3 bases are TGTGCCAGCAGCGTAGAACCTGGGGGCACCATATATTTT.

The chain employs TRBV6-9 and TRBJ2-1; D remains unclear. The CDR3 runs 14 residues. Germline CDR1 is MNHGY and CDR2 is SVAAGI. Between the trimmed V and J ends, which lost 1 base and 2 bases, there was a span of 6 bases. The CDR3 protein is CASSYWLAYNEQFF. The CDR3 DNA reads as TGTGCCAGCAGTTATTGGCTAGCCTACAATGAGCAGTTCTTC.

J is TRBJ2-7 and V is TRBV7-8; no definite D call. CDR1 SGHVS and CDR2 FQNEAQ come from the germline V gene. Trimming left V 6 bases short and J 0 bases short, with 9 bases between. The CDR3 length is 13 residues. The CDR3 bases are TGTGCCAGCAGTTTCGACAACTCCTACGAGCAGTACTTC. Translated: CASSFDNSYEQYF.

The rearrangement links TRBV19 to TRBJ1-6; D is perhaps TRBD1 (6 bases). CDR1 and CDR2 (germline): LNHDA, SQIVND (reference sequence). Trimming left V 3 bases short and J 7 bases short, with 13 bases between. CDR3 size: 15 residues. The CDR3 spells CASSITGGGNSPLHF. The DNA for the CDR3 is TGTGCCAGTAGTATTACCGGGGGCGGAAATTCACCCCTCCACTTT.

This CDR3 reads CASSPSTVVREQYF. CDR3 DNA: TGTGCCAGCAGCCCGAGTACGGTCGTGAGAGAGCAGTACTTC. V and J are TRBV7-9 and TRBJ2-7; D gene unclear. Germline CDR1 reads SEHNR; CDR2 reads FQNEAQ (reference sequence). This CDR3 spans 14 amino acids. V lost 5 bases to trimming and J lost 7 bases, with 18 bases between them.

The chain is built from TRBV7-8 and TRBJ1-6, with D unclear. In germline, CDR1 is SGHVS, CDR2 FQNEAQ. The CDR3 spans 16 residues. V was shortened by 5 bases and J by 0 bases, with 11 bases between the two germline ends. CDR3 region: CASSRSVSSYNSPLHF. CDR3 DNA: TGTGCCAGCAGCCGTTCGGTGAGCTCCTATAATTCACCCCTCCACTTT. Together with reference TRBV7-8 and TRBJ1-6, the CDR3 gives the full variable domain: GAGVSQSPRYKVAKRGQDVALRCDPISGHVSLFWYQQALGQGPEFLTYFQNEAQLDKSGLPSDRFFAERPEGSVSTLKIQRTQQEDSAVYLCASSRSVSSYNSPLHFGNGTRLTVT.

For the CDR3, the DNA is TGTGCCAGCAGCCGACCTATGAACACTGAAGCTTTCTTT. It encodes CASSRPMNTEAFF. The chain has TRBV7-2 and TRBJ1-1; no firm D call. The V and J ends lost 5 bases and 0 bases respectively, with 7 bases between them. Germline loops: CDR1 SGHTA, CDR2 FQGNSA. The CDR3 covers 13 residues.

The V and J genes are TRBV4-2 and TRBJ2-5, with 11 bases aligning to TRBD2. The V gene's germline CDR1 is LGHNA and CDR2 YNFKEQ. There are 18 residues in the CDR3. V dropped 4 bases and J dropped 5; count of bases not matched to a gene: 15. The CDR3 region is CASSLKGTSGQDGETQYF. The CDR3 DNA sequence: TGTGCCAGCAGCCTGAAGGGGACTAGCGGACAAGATGGGGAGACCCAGTACTTC.

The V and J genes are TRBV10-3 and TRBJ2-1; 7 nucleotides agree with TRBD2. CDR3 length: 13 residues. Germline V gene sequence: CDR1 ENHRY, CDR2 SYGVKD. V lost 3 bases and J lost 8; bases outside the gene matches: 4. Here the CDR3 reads CAISEGLGDEQFF. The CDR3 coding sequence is TGTGCCATCAGTGAAGGACTAGGGGATGAGCAGTTCTTC.

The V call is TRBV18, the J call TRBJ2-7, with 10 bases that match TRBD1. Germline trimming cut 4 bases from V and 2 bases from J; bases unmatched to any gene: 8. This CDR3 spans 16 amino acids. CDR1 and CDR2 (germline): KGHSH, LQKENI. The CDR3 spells CASSRAAGTGAYEQYF. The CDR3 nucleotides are TGTGCCAGCTCACGCGCTGCGGGGACAGGGGCCTACGAGCAGTACTTC.

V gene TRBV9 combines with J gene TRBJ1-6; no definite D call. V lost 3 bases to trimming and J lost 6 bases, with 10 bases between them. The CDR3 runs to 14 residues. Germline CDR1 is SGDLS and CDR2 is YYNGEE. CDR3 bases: TGTGCCAGCAGCGGATTCCCGGTTAATTCACCCCTCCACTTT. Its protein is CASSGFPVNSPLHF.

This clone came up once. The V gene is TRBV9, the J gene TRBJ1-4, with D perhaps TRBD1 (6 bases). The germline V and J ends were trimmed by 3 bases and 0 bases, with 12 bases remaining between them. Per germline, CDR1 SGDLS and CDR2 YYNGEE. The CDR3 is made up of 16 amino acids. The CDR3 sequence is CASSAGTHATNEKLFF. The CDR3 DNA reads TGTGCCAGCAGCGCCGGGACACATGCAACTAATGAAAAACTGTTTTTT. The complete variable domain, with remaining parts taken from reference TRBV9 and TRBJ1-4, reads DSGVTQTPKHLITATGQRVTLRCSPRSGDLSVYWYQQSLDQGLQFLIQYYNGEERAKGNILERFSAQQFPDLHSELNLSSLELGDSALYFCASSAGTHATNEKLFFGSGTQLSVL.

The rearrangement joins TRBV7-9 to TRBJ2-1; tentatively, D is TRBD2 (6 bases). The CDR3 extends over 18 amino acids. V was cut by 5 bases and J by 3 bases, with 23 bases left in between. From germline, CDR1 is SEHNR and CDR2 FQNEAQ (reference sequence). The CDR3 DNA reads TGTGCCAGCAGCCCGCCGTTGAGGGAGGCTAGGCGCTACAATGAGCAGTTCTTC. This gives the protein CASSPPLREARRYNEQFF.

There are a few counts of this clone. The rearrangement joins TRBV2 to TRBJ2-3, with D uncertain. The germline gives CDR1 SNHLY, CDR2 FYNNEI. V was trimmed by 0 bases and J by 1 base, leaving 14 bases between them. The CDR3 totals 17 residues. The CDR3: CASSEALLVRGTDTQYF. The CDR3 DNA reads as TGTGCCAGCAGTGAAGCGCTTCTTGTACGGGGCACAGATACGCAGTATTTT.